The rows below give T cell receptor beta chains drawn from one sample of a study of cytomegalovirus exposure and HLA in healthy donors. The method was immunoSEQ multiplex PCR; TCRdb's version includes in-frame clones alone and lacks a portion of them. The sample records under 200,000 clones, over 70% being singletons. Sequencing used PBMCs. These TCRs come from a man aged 40-55 years in good health and CMV-seronegative. The CDR3 runs from the conserved cysteine through the conserved F or W. D genes are given only for firm matches. Not all rows give a size; the values are once, few, many and, for expanded clones, a class.

D	V	J	size	DNA	CDR3
-	TRBV2	TRBJ1-1	few	TGTGCCAGCAGTGAAACGACCAGGAGGGGAGCTTTCTTT	CASSETTRRGAFF
TRBD1	TRBV18	TRBJ2-3	-	TGTGCCAGCTCACCGGGACAGGGGCCTACAGATACGCAGTATTTT	CASSPGQGPTDTQYF
-	TRBV27	TRBJ2-1	-	TGTGCCAGCAGCCCCCGGACAGAGATCCCCAATGAGCAGTTCTTC	CASSPRTEIPNEQFF
TRBD1	TRBV10-3	TRBJ2-7	few	TGTGCCATCAGTGGGACAGGGAACGAGCAGTACTTC	CAISGTGNEQYF
TRBD2	TRBV11-3	TRBJ2-1	-	TGTGCCAGCAGCTACGAGCCGGGGGGCTCCTACAATGAGCAGTTCTTC	CASSYEPGGSYNEQFF
TRBD1	TRBV6-4	TRBJ2-1	-	TGTGCCAGCAGTGACGAACTGACAGGGCTCTACAATGAGCAGTTCTTC	CASSDELTGLYNEQFF
-	TRBV9	TRBJ2-7	once	TGTGCCAGCAGCGTAGAGGAAGGCGGGGCCGGGGGCGAGCAGTACTTC	CASSVEEGGAGGEQYF
TRBD2	TRBV9	TRBJ2-2	few	TGTGCCAGCAGGGTTAGCGGGGGCGACACCGGGGAGCTGTTTTTT	CASRVSGGDTGELFF
TRBD1	TRBV18	TRBJ2-6	-	TGTGCCAGCACTGAAGCAGGGGGCTCTGGGGCCAACGTCCTGACTTTC	CASTEAGGSGANVLTF
TRBD1	TRBV6-5	TRBJ2-7	-	TGTGCCAGCAGTTACTCGGGACAGGGGATCTACGAGCAGTACTTC	CASSYSGQGIYEQYF
-	TRBV12-5	TRBJ2-7	-	TGTGCTAGTGGTGCCGCCAGGGGTAGTGAGCAGTACTTC	CASGAARGSEQYF
-	TRBV9	TRBJ1-4	-	TGTGCCAGCAGCGCCGTCTTACAGGGAGAAAAACTGTTTTTT	CASSAVLQGEKLFF
-	TRBV6-5	TRBJ1-1	-	TGTGCCAGCAGTTACTCGACCAGGGCCGGGACTGAAGCTTTCTTT	CASSYSTRAGTEAFF
TRBD1	TRBV9	TRBJ2-5	-	TGTGCCAGCAGTATGACAGGGAATTCGCGAGAGACCCAGTACTTC	CASSMTGNSRETQYF
-	TRBV9	TRBJ1-3	-	TGTGCCAGCAGCGCCGAACCTCAAGGGGCTGGAAACACCATATATTTT	CASSAEPQGAGNTIYF
-	TRBV29-1	TRBJ2-5	-	TGCAGCGTTAGAAGAGGAGTAAGAGAGACCCAGTACTTC	CSVRRGVRETQYF
-	TRBV2	TRBJ2-4	-	TGTGCCAGCAGGAAAAGGGCCCCCCGAGAGGGAGACATTCAGTACTTC	CASRKRAPREGDIQYF
TRBD1	TRBV11-1	TRBJ2-7	-	TGTGCCAGCAGCTTGGACAGGGGGCTGTACGAGCAGTACTTC	CASSLDRGLYEQYF
TRBD1	TRBV4-1	TRBJ2-7	few	TGCGCCAGCAGCCAGAGGGACAGCAATTCCTACGAGCAGTACTTC	CASSQRDSNSYEQYF
-	TRBV19	TRBJ2-3	-	TGTGCCAGTAGTATAGATTGGTGGGGACAAGGGGATAAAAAGCAGTATTTT	CASSIDWWGQGDKKQYF
-	TRBV5-1	TRBJ1-2	-	TGCGCCAGCAGCTTGGTGCTGGGGGGACGGAACTATGGCTACACCTTC	CASSLVLGGRNYGYTF
TRBD2	TRBV15	TRBJ2-7	-	TGTGCCACCAGCAGAGATCGACTAGCGGGAGGAGGCGAGCAGTACTTC	CATSRDRLAGGGEQYF
-	TRBV29-1	TRBJ1-4	-	TGCAGCGTTGTTGATCGGACTTACAATGAAAAACTGTTTTTT	CSVVDRTYNEKLFF
-	TRBV7-9	TRBJ2-7	-	TGTGCCAGCAGCTTAGCAACAGACTCCTACGAGCAGTACTTC	CASSLATDSYEQYF
-	TRBV27	TRBJ2-1	-	TGTGCCAGCAGTTTATCGCAAGCGGACCGCTTGGATGAGCAGTTCTTC	CASSLSQADRLDEQFF
-	TRBV4-1	TRBJ1-1	-	TGCGCCAGCAGCTACGGGGGAGGGGGCACTGAAGCTTTCTTT	CASSYGGGGTEAFF
TRBD1	TRBV19	TRBJ1-1	-	TGTGCCAGTAGGGGGACAGGGAAGAACACTGAAGCTTTCTTT	CASRGTGKNTEAFF
-	TRBV15	TRBJ1-3	-	TGTGCCACCAGCAGGTCCTCGGGGGGGACGGGTGTAACCTCTGGAAACACCATATATTTT	CATSRSSGGTGVTSGNTIYF
-	TRBV30	TRBJ1-1	-	TGTGCCTGGATTCCGTTTGAAGCTTTCTTT	CAWIPFEAFF
TRBD2	TRBV9	TRBJ2-1	once	TGTGCCAGCAGCGTAGCTCGTGGGAGCGGGGGGGCCTCCTACAATGAGCAGTTCTTC	CASSVARGSGGASYNEQFF
TRBD2	TRBV19	TRBJ2-1	-	TGTGCCAGTAGTATAGATCAAGGGACTAGTTTTCGGGATGAGCAGTTCTTC	CASSIDQGTSFRDEQFF
-	TRBV6-5	TRBJ1-1	-	TGTGCCAGCAGTTACGGGGTAGGGGACACTGAAGCTTTCTTT	CASSYGVGDTEAFF
-	TRBV29-1	TRBJ2-3	-	TGCAGCGTTGAAGATCTTCGGGTTGATAGCACAGATACGCAGTATTTT	CSVEDLRVDSTDTQYF
-	TRBV5-4	TRBJ2-7	-	TGTGCCAGCAGCTCTGGGGGGAGTCAACCCTCCTACGAGCAGTACTTC	CASSSGGSQPSYEQYF
-	TRBV11-2	TRBJ2-4	-	TGTGCCAGCAGCTACTCGCTAGCCAAAAACATTCAGTACTTC	CASSYSLAKNIQYF
-	TRBV7-3	TRBJ2-2	-	TGTGCCAGCAGCCCAGGGCCCTCGAACACCGGGGAGCTGTTTTTT	CASSPGPSNTGELFF
-	TRBV7-2	TRBJ2-5	-	TGTGCCAGCAGCTTCGGAGGGCAAGAGACCCAGTACTTC	CASSFGGQETQYF
-	TRBV19	TRBJ2-3	-	TGTGCCAGTACCGCAGGGCTTTATCCAGATACGCAGTATTTT	CASTAGLYPDTQYF
-	TRBV5-1	TRBJ2-3	-	TGCGCCAGCAGCCCGAACCCCGGTGGCACAGATACGCAGTATTTT	CASSPNPGGTDTQYF
TRBD2	TRBV7-6	TRBJ2-1	-	TGTGCCAGCAGCTTAGGTTTGCTAGCGGGTACCTCCTACAATGAGCAGTTCTTC	CASSLGLLAGTSYNEQFF
-	TRBV6-6	TRBJ2-7	-	TGTGCCAGCAGCCCTTCAACAGGGTACTACGAGCAGTACTTC	CASSPSTGYYEQYF
-	TRBV7-2	TRBJ2-7	-	TGTGCCAGCAGCTTAAGGGGCCCCACCGAGCAGTACTTC	CASSLRGPTEQYF
TRBD2	TRBV5-4	TRBJ2-5	-	TGTGCCAGCAGCCGGGGACTAGCGAGGGCAGAGACCCAGTACTTC	CASSRGLARAETQYF
TRBD2	TRBV7-6	TRBJ2-1	-	TGTGCCAGCAGCCCTATTTCTAGCGGGGCGTACAATGAGCAGTTCTTC	CASSPISSGAYNEQFF
-	TRBV4-1	TRBJ2-7	-	TGCGCCAGCAGCCAAGATTTTCGGGCCGGGAGCGAGCAGTACTTC	CASSQDFRAGSEQYF